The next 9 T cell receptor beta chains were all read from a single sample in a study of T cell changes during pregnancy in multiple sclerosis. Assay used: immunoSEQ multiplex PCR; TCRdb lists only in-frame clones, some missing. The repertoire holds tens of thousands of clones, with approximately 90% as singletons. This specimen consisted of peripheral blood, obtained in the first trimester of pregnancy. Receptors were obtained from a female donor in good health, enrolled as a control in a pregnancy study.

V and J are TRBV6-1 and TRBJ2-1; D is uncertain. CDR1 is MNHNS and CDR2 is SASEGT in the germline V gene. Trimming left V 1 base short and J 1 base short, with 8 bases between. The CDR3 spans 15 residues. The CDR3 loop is CASSEDYSSYNEQFF. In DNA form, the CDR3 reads TGTGCCAGCAGTGAAGACTATTCATCCTACAATGAGCAGTTCTTC.

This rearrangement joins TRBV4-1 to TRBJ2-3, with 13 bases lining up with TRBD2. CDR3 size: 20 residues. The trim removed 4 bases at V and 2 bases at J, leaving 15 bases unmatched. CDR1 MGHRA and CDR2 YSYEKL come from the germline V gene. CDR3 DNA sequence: TGCGCCAGCAGCCTAAGAGACACGCGGACTAGCGGGAGCTTCACAGATACGCAGTATTTT. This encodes CASSLRDTRTSGSFTDTQYF.

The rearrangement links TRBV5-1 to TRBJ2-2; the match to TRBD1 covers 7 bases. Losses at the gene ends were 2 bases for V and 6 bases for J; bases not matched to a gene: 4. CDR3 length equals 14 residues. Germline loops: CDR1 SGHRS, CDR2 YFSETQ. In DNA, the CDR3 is TGCGCCAGCAGCTTACAGGGGCGCGCCGGGGAGCTGTTTTTT. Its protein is CASSLQGRAGELFF.

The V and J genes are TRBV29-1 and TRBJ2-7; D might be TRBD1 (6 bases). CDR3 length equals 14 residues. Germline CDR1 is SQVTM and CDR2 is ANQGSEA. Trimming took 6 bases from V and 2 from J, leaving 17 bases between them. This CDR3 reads CSVQIGDITYEQYF. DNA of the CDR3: TGCAGCGTCCAAATTGGGGACATCACCTACGAGCAGTACTTC.

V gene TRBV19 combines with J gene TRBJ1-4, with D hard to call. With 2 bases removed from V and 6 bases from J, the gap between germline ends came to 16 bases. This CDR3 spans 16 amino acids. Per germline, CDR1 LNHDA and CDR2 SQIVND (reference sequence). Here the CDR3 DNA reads TGTGCCAGTAGTATACTAACCGCCCGGAGGGATGAAAAACTGTTTTTT. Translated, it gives CASSILTARRDEKLFF. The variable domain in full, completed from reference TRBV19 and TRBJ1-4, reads DGGITQSPKYLFRKEGQNVTLSCEQNLNHDAMYWYRQDPGQGLRLIYYSQIVNDFQKGDIAEGYSVSREKKESFPLTVTSAQKNPTAFYLCASSILTARRDEKLFFGSGTQLSVL.

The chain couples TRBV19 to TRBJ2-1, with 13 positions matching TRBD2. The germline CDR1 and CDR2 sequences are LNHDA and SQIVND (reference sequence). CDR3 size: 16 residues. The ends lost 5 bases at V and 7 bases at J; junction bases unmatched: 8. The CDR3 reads CASSVGLAGAVNEQFF. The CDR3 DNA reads TGTGCCAGTAGTGTAGGACTAGCGGGAGCGGTGAATGAGCAGTTCTTC.

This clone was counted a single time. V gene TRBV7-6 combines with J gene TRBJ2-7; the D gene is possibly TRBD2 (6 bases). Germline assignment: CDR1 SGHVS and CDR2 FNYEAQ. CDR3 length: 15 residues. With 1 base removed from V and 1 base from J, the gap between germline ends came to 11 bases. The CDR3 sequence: CASSLVASASYEQYF. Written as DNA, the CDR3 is TGTGCCAGCAGCTTAGTGGCTAGCGCTTCCTACGAGCAGTACTTC.

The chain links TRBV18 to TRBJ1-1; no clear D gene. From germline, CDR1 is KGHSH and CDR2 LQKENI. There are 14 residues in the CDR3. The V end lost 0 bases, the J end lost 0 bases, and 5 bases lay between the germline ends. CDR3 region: CASSPPSVNTEAFF. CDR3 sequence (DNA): TGTGCCAGCTCACCACCGTCTGTGAACACTGAAGCTTTCTTT.

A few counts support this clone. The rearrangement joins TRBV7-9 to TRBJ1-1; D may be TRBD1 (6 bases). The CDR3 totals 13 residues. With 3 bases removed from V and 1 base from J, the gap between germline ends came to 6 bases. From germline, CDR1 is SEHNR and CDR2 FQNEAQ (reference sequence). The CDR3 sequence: CASSLGQNTEAFF. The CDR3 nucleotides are TGTGCCAGCAGCTTGGGACAGAACACTGAAGCTTTCTTT.